These 24 T cell receptor beta chains were sequenced from one sample in a study of cytomegalovirus exposure and HLA in healthy donors. PCR employed 60 Vbeta and 13 Jbeta primers. TCRdb's table, derived via immunoSEQ multiplex PCR, lists solely in-frame clones and lacks some. The sample includes 150,000 to 200,000 clones. The sequencing sample was made of PBMCs. These receptors all stem from a boy between 5 and 17 years old in good health and CMV-seronegative.

J is TRBJ2-1 and V is TRBV30, with 8 positions matching TRBD2. Germline CDR1 reads GTSNPN; CDR2 reads SVGIG (reference sequence). J lost 1 base, V lost 0 bases, and 5 bases had no gene match. The CDR3 totals 16 residues. The CDR3: CAWSVRLARSYNEQFF. The CDR3 DNA reads TGTGCCTGGAGTGTCCGACTAGCGAGATCCTACAATGAGCAGTTCTTC.

This chain links TRBV9 with TRBJ2-5; 8 bases map to TRBD1. Gene TRBJ2-7 matches the end of the DNA better, so the J call may be wrong. Germline V gene sequence: CDR1 SGDLS, CDR2 YYNGEE. The CDR3 totals 15 residues. CDR3 sequence reads: CASSRRQGSSYEQYF. The DNA for the CDR3 is TGTGCCAGCAGCAGACGACAGGGGAGCTCCTACGAGCAGTACTTC.

This rearrangement joins TRBV29-1 to TRBJ2-5; TRBD2 might be the D (6 bases). Per germline, CDR1 SQVTM and CDR2 ANQGSEA. The CDR3 covers 15 residues. Trimming took off 4 bases at V and 5 bases at J, with 20 bases between the two ends. The CDR3 DNA reads TGCAGCGTTGCTGACCGGGACTCCCCCTTGGAGACCCAGTACTTC. Encoded protein: CSVADRDSPLETQYF.

Regarding this clone: The same CDR3 arises from other DNA sequences in this sample as well. The V and J genes are TRBV4-2 and TRBJ2-1; perhaps TRBD2 as D (5 bases). The germline gives CDR1 LGHNA, CDR2 YNFKEQ. This CDR3 region has 16 residues. V was pared by 0 bases and J by 2 bases, with 11 bases between. The CDR3 protein is CASSQDPGGTYNEQFF. Written as DNA, the CDR3 is TGTGCCAGCAGCCAAGACCCAGGAGGAACCTACAATGAGCAGTTCTTC.

V usage is TRBV7-6 and J usage is TRBJ2-1, with TRBD2 matching over 7 bases. The V and J ends lost 5 bases and 3 bases, in that order; junction bases with no gene match: 7. The V gene's germline CDR1 is SGHVS and CDR2 FNYEAQ. This CDR3 has 15 amino acids. The CDR3 nucleotides read TGTGCCAGCAGCCCGGGGGGACTCGACTACAATGAGCAGTTCTTC. This sequence encodes CASSPGGLDYNEQFF.

The V and J genes are TRBV11-3 and TRBJ2-5, with D perhaps matching TRBD1 (6 bases). Germline CDR1 reads SGHNT; CDR2 reads YENEEA. This CDR3 region has 14 residues. The V gene lost 5 bases and the J gene lost 2 bases, with 12 bases spanning the gap. The CDR3 region has the DNA TGTGCCAGCAGCCGAGGGGGTCGGCAAGAGACCCAGTACTTC. Residues: CASSRGGRQETQYF.

The chain recombines TRBV5-1 with TRBJ2-3; possibly TRBD2 for D (6 bases). The CDR3 is made up of 15 amino acids. Deletions cut 6 bases from V and 0 bases from J, with 14 bases between. Per germline, CDR1 SGHRS and CDR2 YFSETQ. Here the CDR3 reads CASKGWDSSTDTQYF. CDR3 bases: TGCGCCAGCAAAGGTTGGGACTCGAGCACAGATACGCAGTATTTT.

The V call is TRBV5-4, the J call TRBJ1-6; TRBD1 aligns across 7 bases. Germline V gene data show CDR1 as SGHNT and CDR2 as YYREEE (reference sequence). The J segment lost 7 bases and the V segment lost 7 bases, leaving 5 bases of the junction unmatched. This CDR3 is 13 amino acids long. CDR3 region: CASGGQYNSPLHF. The CDR3 DNA sequence: TGTGCCAGCGGGGGACAGTACAATTCACCCCTCCACTTT.

The chain employs TRBV5-4 and TRBJ2-3, with a weak D call TRBD2 (6 bases). CDR3 length: 15 amino acids. Germline V lookup: CDR1 SGHNT, CDR2 YYREEE (reference sequence). The V gene lost 3 bases and the J gene lost 4 bases, with 15 bases spanning the gap. The CDR3 spells CASSSPLGEADTQYF. CDR3 bases: TGTGCCAGCAGCTCCCCGCTGGGGGAGGCAGATACGCAGTATTTT.

The V call is TRBV5-1, the J call TRBJ2-5; 13 nucleotides line up with TRBD2. V shed 4 bases, J shed 5 bases, and the junction held 14 bases outside the gene matches. The CDR3 sequence is 18 residues long. CDR1 is SGHRS and CDR2 is YFSETQ in the germline V gene. CDR3 nucleotide sequence: TGCGCCAGCAGCCCGGGATGGGGACTAGCGGGGCCCGGGGAGACCCAGTACTTC. This gives the protein CASSPGWGLAGPGETQYF.

In DNA form, the CDR3 reads TGCGCCAGCAGCCAGTCCGACCTGACAGGGGTATACTCGCCGCAGGGGGACACCATATATTTT. Its translation: CASSQSDLTGVYSPQGDTIYF. The rearrangement links TRBV4-1 to TRBJ1-3; 8 nucleotides agree with TRBD1. Per germline, CDR1 MGHRA and CDR2 YSYEKL. The CDR3 has 21 residues. The V gene end was trimmed by 3 bases and the J gene end by 8 bases; junction bases not matched to a gene: 27.

The chain uses TRBV6-5 and TRBJ2-7, with D tentatively TRBD1 (6 bases). In germline, CDR1 is MNHEY, CDR2 SVGAGI. The CDR3 consists of 15 residues. Trimming pared 5 bases from V and 5 bases from J, leaving 19 bases between. CDR3 protein: CASSNPGQPIDEQYF. Here the CDR3 DNA reads TGTGCCAGCAGTAACCCGGGACAACCTATCGACGAGCAGTACTTC.

The chain recombines TRBV7-2 with TRBJ2-3; D ambiguous. V shed 3 bases and J shed 0 bases, with 4 bases lying between them. The CDR3 length is 13 residues. Germline loops: CDR1 SGHTA, CDR2 FQGNSA. As DNA, the CDR3 is TGTGCCAGCAGCTTTCTTAGCACAGATACGCAGTATTTT. Its translation is CASSFLSTDTQYF. Looking up the rest from reference TRBV7-2 and TRBJ2-3 gives the full variable domain: GAGVSQSPSNKVTEKGKDVELRCDPISGHTALYWYRQSLGQGLEFLIYFQGNSAPDKSGLPSDRFSAERTGGSVSTLTIQRTQQEDSAVYLCASSFLSTDTQYFGPGTRLTVL.

CDR3 region: CASSQEARGWEKLFF. In nucleotides, the CDR3 is TGCGCCAGCAGCCAAGAGGCCAGGGGCTGGGAAAAACTGTTTTTT. V is TRBV4-3 and J is TRBJ1-4; TRBD1 might be the D (6 bases). With 0 bases removed from V and 8 bases from J, the gap between germline ends came to 13 bases. CDR3 length equals 15 residues. In germline, CDR1 is LGHNA, CDR2 YSLEER.

The chain links TRBV5-1 to TRBJ2-3, with 7 bases aligning to TRBD2. The V gene's germline CDR1 is SGHRS and CDR2 YFSETQ. V was pared by 4 bases and J by 2 bases, with 10 bases of the junction left unmatched. The CDR3 is 16 amino acids. This chain's CDR3 is CASSRLAGGSTDTQYF. The CDR3 DNA sequence: TGCGCCAGCAGCCGATTAGCGGGCGGCTCCACAGATACGCAGTATTTT.

The chain employs TRBV4-2 and TRBJ1-1; 8 nucleotides line up with TRBD1. V shed 4 bases and J 1 base; nucleotides not matched to a gene: 11. From germline, CDR1 is LGHNA and CDR2 YNFKEQ. This CDR3 spans 17 amino acids. The chain's CDR3 is CASSPRQGRSGNTEAFF. CDR3 coding DNA: TGTGCCAGCAGCCCCAGACAGGGGAGGAGTGGGAACACTGAAGCTTTCTTT.

This chain joins TRBV6-5 and TRBJ2-7, with 10 bases lining up with TRBD1. Germline CDR1 reads MNHEY; CDR2 reads SVGAGI. CDR3 size: 15 residues. The V segment lost 2 bases and the J segment 0 bases; nucleotides outside the gene matches: 1. The CDR3 here is CASSYRDRGSYEQYF. In DNA form, the CDR3 reads TGTGCCAGCAGTTACAGGGACAGGGGCTCCTACGAGCAGTACTTC.

V gene TRBV18 combines with J gene TRBJ1-4; possible D gene TRBD1, 6 bases. The CDR3 loop spans 15 amino acids. From germline, CDR1 is KGHSH and CDR2 LQKENI. The V end was cut by 3 bases, the J end by 2 bases, with 10 bases between. The chain's CDR3 is CASSPTGQTNEKLFF. The CDR3 nucleotides read TGTGCCAGCTCACCGACTGGACAGACTAATGAAAAACTGTTTTTT.

The chain is built from TRBV2 and TRBJ1-1; 8 positions agree with TRBD1. The CDR3 runs 15 residues. V was clipped by 6 bases and J by 1 base; unmatched bases: 7. Germline V gene data show CDR1 as SNHLY and CDR2 as FYNNEI. The chain's CDR3 is CASSEDRAKNTEAFF. CDR3 nucleotide sequence: TGTGCCAGCAGCGAGGACAGGGCCAAGAACACTGAAGCTTTCTTT.

The V and J genes are TRBV5-1 and TRBJ2-5, with 9 bases aligning to TRBD1. This CDR3 region has 15 residues. Looked up from germline, CDR1 is SGHRS and CDR2 is YFSETQ. With 2 bases clipped from V and 5 bases from J, the junction kept 7 bases outside the gene matches. The CDR3 spells CASSLRTGVRETQYF. The CDR3 DNA follows: TGCGCCAGCAGCTTAAGGACAGGGGTTCGGGAGACCCAGTACTTC.

The rearrangement joins TRBV6-5 to TRBJ1-2; D might be TRBD1 (5 bases). The CDR3 extends over 11 amino acids. The V end was cut by 8 bases, the J end by 6 bases, with 10 bases between. Per germline, CDR1 MNHEY and CDR2 SVGAGI. The CDR3 coding sequence is TGTGCCAGCTCGCCAGGGAATGGCTACACCTTC. Translated, it gives CASSPGNGYTF.

This rearrangement joins TRBV7-9 to TRBJ2-2; a possible D gene is TRBD2 (6 bases). The ends were cut back, 0 bases at V and 6 bases at J, with 11 bases in the middle. CDR3 length: 15 residues. Germline assignment: CDR1 SEHNR and CDR2 FQNEAQ (reference sequence). The CDR3 loop is CASSLARLVAGELFF. DNA for the CDR3: TGTGCCAGCAGCTTAGCGCGACTAGTCGCCGGGGAGCTGTTTTTT.

The V and J genes are TRBV4-2 and TRBJ2-7, with 9 bases identical to TRBD2. Germline V gene data show CDR1 as LGHNA and CDR2 as YNFKEQ. The V and J ends lost 4 bases and 3 bases, in that order; junction bases with no gene match: 4. The CDR3 is made up of 14 amino acids. CDR3 nucleotide sequence: TGTGCCAGCAGCCTAGGGACTAGCAGCTACGAGCAGTACTTC. Its translation is CASSLGTSSYEQYF.

V gene TRBV18 combines with J gene TRBJ2-6; 10 nucleotides agree with TRBD1. Germline values: CDR1 KGHSH, CDR2 LQKENI. The V and J ends lost 3 bases and 2 bases, in that order; junction bases with no gene match: 4. The CDR3 contains 17 residues. The CDR3 loop is CASSPGTGVAGANVLTF. DNA of the CDR3: TGTGCCAGCTCACCCGGGACAGGGGTAGCTGGGGCCAACGTCCTGACTTTC. The entire variable domain, with the rest obtained from reference TRBV18 and TRBJ2-6, is as follows: NAGVMQNPRHLVRRRGQEARLRCSPMKGHSHVYWYRQLPEEGLKFMVYLQKENIIDESGMPKERFSAEFPKEGPSILRIQQVVRGDSAAYFCASSPGTGVAGANVLTFGAGSRLTVL.